These T cell receptor beta chains were read from a single sample in a study of cytomegalovirus exposure and HLA in healthy donors. Libraries were prepared by immunoSEQ multiplex PCR; TCRdb keeps only in-frame clonotypes and omits some of them. The sample includes roughly 110,000 clones, more than 65% of them seen just once. The sample taken for sequencing was PBMCs. These receptors were obtained from a male donor in good health and CMV-seronegative. The CDR3 runs from the conserved cysteine through the conserved F or W. A D gene is named only where the DNA matches it firmly. Not all rows give a size; the values are once, few, many and, for expanded clones, a class.

V: TRBV30; J: TRBJ2-5; D: .; size: .; CDR3: CAWSGGGTQETQYF; DNA: TGTGCCTGGAGTGGCGGAGGGACGCAAGAGACCCAGTACTTC
V: TRBV5-8; J: TRBJ1-2; D: TRBD1; size: .; CDR3: CASSLEDYGRGLYYGYTF; DNA: TGTGCCAGCAGCTTGGAGGATTATGGCAGGGGGCTATACTATGGCTACACCTTC
V: TRBV9; J: TRBJ2-3; D: .; size: .; CDR3: CASSVVNTDTQYF; DNA: TGTGCCAGCAGCGTAGTTAACACAGATACGCAGTATTTT
V: TRBV19; J: TRBJ1-1; D: .; size: .; CDR3: CASSLFGNTEAFF; DNA: TGTGCCAGTTCCCTCTTCGGGAACACTGAAGCTTTCTTT
V: TRBV28; J: TRBJ1-2; D: .; size: .; CDR3: CASKETLYGYTF; DNA: TGTGCCAGCAAGGAGACTCTCTATGGCTACACCTTC
V: TRBV15; J: TRBJ1-1; D: .; size: once; CDR3: CATSKAGSMNTEAFF; DNA: TGTGCCACCAGCAAGGCAGGGTCCATGAACACTGAAGCTTTCTTT
V: TRBV5-1; J: TRBJ2-7; D: TRBD1; size: .; CDR3: CASSHARGRIEQYF; DNA: TGCGCCAGCAGCCATGCCAGGGGGCGGATCGAGCAGTACTTC
V: TRBV30; J: TRBJ2-3; D: .; size: .; CDR3: CAWSAGGGRAADTQYF; DNA: TGTGCCTGGAGTGCCGGGGGCGGGAGAGCGGCAGATACGCAGTATTTT
V: TRBV18; J: TRBJ2-5; D: TRBD2; size: .; CDR3: CASSPSGVQETQYF; DNA: TGTGCCAGCTCACCGAGCGGGGTCCAAGAGACCCAGTACTTC
V: TRBV10-3; J: TRBJ2-1; D: TRBD2; size: .; CDR3: CAISDQLAGAGNEQFF; DNA: TGTGCCATCAGTGATCAACTAGCGGGAGCCGGCAATGAGCAGTTCTTC
V: TRBV12-2; J: TRBJ1-2; D: .; size: .; CDR3: CASRRRGVYGYTF; DNA: TGTGCAAGTCGCCGCAGGGGGGTTTATGGCTACACCTTC
V: TRBV27; J: TRBJ1-1; D: TRBD1; size: few; CDR3: CASGDRGTNTEAFF; DNA: TGTGCCAGCGGAGACAGGGGGACAAACACTGAAGCTTTCTTT
V: TRBV4-1; J: TRBJ2-7; D: .; size: few; CDR3: CASSQDQGGPYEQYF; DNA: TGCGCCAGCAGCCAAGATCAGGGGGGTCCCTACGAGCAGTACTTC
V: TRBV5-5; J: TRBJ1-1; D: .; size: .; CDR3: CASDGGVAEAFF; DNA: TGTGCCAGTGACGGGGGTGTCGCTGAAGCTTTCTTT
V: TRBV4-1; J: TRBJ1-4; D: .; size: few; CDR3: CASSLVGATNEKLFF; DNA: TGCGCCAGCAGTTTAGTAGGGGCTACTAATGAAAAACTGTTTTTT
V: TRBV7-2; J: TRBJ2-3; D: .; size: .; CDR3: CASSLDYLNTDTQYF; DNA: TGTGCCAGCAGCTTAGATTACTTGAACACAGATACGCAGTATTTT
V: TRBV19; J: TRBJ1-1; D: .; size: .; CDR3: CASSMRQMNTEAFF; DNA: TGTGCCAGTAGTATGCGGCAAATGAACACTGAAGCTTTCTTT
V: TRBV6-1; J: TRBJ2-1; D: TRBD2; size: once; CDR3: CASGTGTSGNNEQFF; DNA: TGTGCCAGCGGAACCGGGACTAGCGGCAACAATGAGCAGTTCTTC
V: TRBV7-9; J: TRBJ2-5; D: TRBD2; size: .; CDR3: CSSSLEGGGAQYF; DNA: TGTTCCAGCAGCTTAGAAGGTGGGGGGGCCCAGTACTTC
V: TRBV7-2; J: TRBJ2-7; D: TRBD1; size: .; CDR3: CASSEYRDSVQYF; DNA: TGTGCCAGCAGCGAATACCGGGACAGTGTGCAGTACTTC
V: TRBV18; J: TRBJ1-1; D: .; size: .; CDR3: CASSPKSLNTEAFF; DNA: TGTGCCAGCTCACCAAAGAGCCTGAACACTGAAGCTTTCTTT
V: TRBV6-5; J: TRBJ2-7; D: TRBD2; size: .; CDR3: CASSFSTSGPSYEQYF; DNA: TGTGCCAGCAGTTTCTCGACTAGCGGTCCATCCTACGAGCAGTACTTC
V: TRBV15; J: TRBJ2-7; D: TRBD2; size: .; CDR3: CATSRDGTAGYEQYF; DNA: TGTGCCACCAGCAGAGATGGTACAGCGGGGTACGAGCAGTACTTC
V: TRBV4-1; J: TRBJ2-5; D: .; size: .; CDR3: CASSQRVGVSPGVETQYF; DNA: TGCGCCAGCAGCCAAAGGGTGGGGGTTAGCCCGGGGGTAGAGACCCAGTACTTC
V: TRBV19; J: TRBJ2-1; D: TRBD2; size: .; CDR3: CASSIDRTSGGKNEQFF; DNA: TGTGCCAGTAGTATAGATAGGACTAGCGGAGGTAAAAATGAGCAGTTCTTC
V: TRBV6-1; J: TRBJ2-1; D: .; size: few; CDR3: CASSDWQGGYNEQFF; DNA: TGTGCCAGCAGTGATTGGCAGGGGGGATACAATGAGCAGTTCTTC
V: TRBV18; J: TRBJ1-2; D: .; size: .; CDR3: CASSPDTNYGYTF; DNA: TGTGCCAGCTCACCCGACACTAACTATGGCTACACCTTC
V: TRBV2; J: TRBJ1-4; D: .; size: .; CDR3: CASLEGVATNEKLFF; DNA: TGTGCCAGCCTAGAGGGAGTTGCAACTAATGAAAAACTGTTTTTT
V: TRBV5-6; J: TRBJ2-3; D: .; size: .; CDR3: CASSYVGVRDTQYF; DNA: TGTGCCAGCAGCTACGTGGGAGTGAGGGATACGCAGTATTTT
V: TRBV6-1; J: TRBJ2-7; D: .; size: .; CDR3: CASRTGEYEQYF; DNA: TGTGCCAGCAGAACGGGAGAATACGAGCAGTACTTC
V: TRBV7-7; J: TRBJ2-1; D: TRBD1; size: few; CDR3: CASSSGQGNEQFF; DNA: TGTGCCAGCAGCTCGGGACAGGGAAATGAGCAGTTCTTC
V: TRBV5-5; J: TRBJ2-5; D: .; size: .; CDR3: CASSIRTTYQYQETQYF; DNA: TGTGCCAGCAGCATCCGGACAACCTACCAGTACCAAGAGACCCAGTACTTC
V: TRBV5-1; J: TRBJ2-1; D: TRBD2; size: .; CDR3: CASSLSSGRDNEQFF; DNA: TGCGCCAGCAGCTTGTCCAGCGGGAGGGACAATGAGCAGTTCTTC
V: TRBV19; J: TRBJ2-5; D: TRBD2; size: .; CDR3: CASSIRTSGQETQYF; DNA: TGTGCCAGTAGTATTCGGACTAGCGGCCAAGAGACCCAGTACTTC
V: TRBV7-9; J: TRBJ2-5; D: .; size: .; CDR3: CASSLEGGPETQYF; DNA: TGTGCCAGCAGCTTAGAGGGCGGGCCGGAGACCCAGTACTTC
V: TRBV5-6; J: TRBJ2-7; D: TRBD2; size: .; CDR3: CASSLISGRAQTYEQYF; DNA: TGTGCCAGCAGCTTAATTAGCGGGAGGGCCCAGACCTACGAGCAGTACTTC
V: TRBV7-2; J: TRBJ2-3; D: TRBD2; size: .; CDR3: CASSLGLAATDTQYF; DNA: TGTGCCAGCAGCTTAGGACTAGCGGCCACAGATACGCAGTATTTT
V: TRBV18; J: TRBJ2-7; D: TRBD2; size: .; CDR3: CASSPPLAGLGYEQYF; DNA: TGTGCCAGCTCACCTCCTCTAGCGGGCCTCGGCTACGAGCAGTACTTC
V: TRBV29-1; J: TRBJ2-7; D: .; size: .; CDR3: CSVEDSGQQYF; DNA: TGCAGCGTTGAAGATTCAGGGCAACAGTACTTC
V: TRBV7-2; J: TRBJ2-1; D: .; size: .; CDR3: CASGRAGPPNSYEQFF; DNA: TGTGCCAGCGGGCGCGCGGGCCCACCTAACTCCTACGAGCAGTTCTTC